The present TCR beta chain was sequenced within a study of T cell repertoires in cytomegalovirus infection. Study background: Matching HLA type and CMV infection were both indicated by public TCR beta signatures.

Study conclusions and caveats: CMV-specific TCR beta clonotypes restricted by HLA-C dominated the ex vivo response. Using cumulative public TCR beta family frequency, the authors identified those who carried CMV together with the relevant HLA.

TCRdb reanalysed the reads using MiXCR and keeps one entry per CDR3 protein. The data hold 490,000 or so distinct CDR3 sequences, with about 11% observed a single time. The sample holds many counts of this clonotype. The antigen is unknown. The sample consisted of PBMCs. The origin of this receptor is a human donor in good health (CMV status not recorded). Some clones in this sample may be carry-over from other donors' samples.

The CDR3 region has the DNA TGTGCCAGCAGTGAAGCGTTGGACATTAACTATGGCTACACCTTC. Translation: CASSEALDINYGYTF. The chain combines TRBV6-1 with TRBJ1-2, with TRBD1 as a possible D gene (5 bases). Germline-derived CDR1 and CDR2 are MNHNS and SASEGT. Trimming took 0 bases from V and 1 from J, leaving 9 bases between them. The CDR3 sequence is 15 residues long.